This T cell receptor (beta chain) was recorded in a study of cytomegalovirus exposure and HLA in healthy donors. CDR3 size: 14 residues. The germline V and J ends were trimmed by 6 bases and 4 bases, with 13 bases remaining between them. Germline V gene lookup returns CDR1 MDHEN and CDR2 SYDVKM. Primers: 60 Vbeta forward and 13 Jbeta reverse. Data came from immunoSEQ multiplex PCR; TCRdb stores just in-frame clones and leaves some out. Its table records tens of thousands of clones. Specimen: PBMCs. The sequence derives from a man aged 18-30 years in good health and CMV-seropositive. The genes are TRBV28 and TRBJ1-5; D may be TRBD1 (5 bases). The CDR3 here is CASSRQPGNQPQHF. Written as DNA, the CDR3 is TGTGCCAGCAGCCGACAGCCCGGGAATCAGCCCCAGCATTTT.